These 5 T cell receptor beta chains originate from one sample sequenced in a study of blood T cell repertoires in COVID-19. The method was immunoSEQ multiplex PCR; TCRdb's version includes in-frame clones alone and lacks a portion of them. The data hold about 63,000 clones, with 65% to 80% observed a single time. Material: peripheral blood. All receptors come from a human donor in a cohort sampled during active COVID-19.

CDR3 residues: CSASPPGQNSGANVLTF. For the CDR3, the DNA is TGCAGTGCAAGTCCTCCGGGACAGAACTCTGGGGCCAACGTCCTGACTTTC. This rearrangement joins TRBV20-1 to TRBJ2-6; 7 nucleotides align to TRBD1. Germline loops: CDR1 DFQATT, CDR2 SNEGSKA (reference sequence). The CDR3 is 17 residues long. The V gene end was trimmed by 6 bases and the J gene end by 0 bases; junction bases not matched to a gene: 11.

This clone has more than one count but fewer than ten. The chain uses TRBV7-2 and TRBJ2-1; 9 positions agree with TRBD2. Unmatched junction bases numbered 9, after V lost 6 bases and J lost 6 bases. The CDR3 extends over 15 amino acids. The germline V gene encodes CDR1 SGHTA and CDR2 FQGNSA. The CDR3 sequence: CASSLSGSGGNEQFF. The CDR3 nucleotides read TGTGCCAGCAGTCTTAGCGGGAGTGGAGGCAATGAGCAGTTCTTC.

The sample holds a few counts of this clone. As DNA, the CDR3 is TGTGCCAGTAGTATAAAATCGGGAGATAACTATGGCTACACCTTC. Amino acids: CASSIKSGDNYGYTF. The chain carries TRBV19 and TRBJ1-2, with D unclear. The CDR3 consists of 15 residues. V was trimmed by 2 bases and J by 1 base, leaving 11 bases between them. Germline V gene data show CDR1 as LNHDA and CDR2 as SQIVND (reference sequence).

The V gene is TRBV28, the J gene TRBJ2-3, with TRBD1 matching over 7 bases. Germline trimming cut 11 bases from V and 4 bases from J; bases unmatched to any gene: 6. Germline values: CDR1 MDHEN, CDR2 SYDVKM. This CDR3 region has 12 residues. As DNA, the CDR3 is TGTGCCGAGGGGGCCGAGGCAGATACGCAGTATTTT. Protein: CAEGAEADTQYF.

The chain carries TRBV28 and TRBJ1-2; D gene ambiguous. Germline V gives CDR1 MDHEN, CDR2 SYDVKM. V gave up 6 bases and J gave up 7 bases, with 12 bases separating them. The CDR3 is made up of 12 amino acids. The CDR3 nucleotides are TGTGCCAGCAGCCCAGAAGTGCCTGGCTACACCTTC. Encoded protein: CASSPEVPGYTF.